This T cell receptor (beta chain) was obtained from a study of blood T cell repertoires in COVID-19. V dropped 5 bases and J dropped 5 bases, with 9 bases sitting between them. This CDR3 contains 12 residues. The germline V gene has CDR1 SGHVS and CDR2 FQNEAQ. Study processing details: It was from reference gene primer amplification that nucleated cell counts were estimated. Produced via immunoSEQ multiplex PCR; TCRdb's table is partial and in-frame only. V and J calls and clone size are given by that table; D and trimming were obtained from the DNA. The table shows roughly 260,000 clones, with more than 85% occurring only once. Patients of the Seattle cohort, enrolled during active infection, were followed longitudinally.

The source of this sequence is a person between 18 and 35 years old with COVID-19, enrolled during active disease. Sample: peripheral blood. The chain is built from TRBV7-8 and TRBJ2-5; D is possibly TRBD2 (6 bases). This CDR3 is CASSREMETQYF. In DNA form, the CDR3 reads TGTGCCAGCAGCCGGGAGATGGAGACCCAGTACTTC.